The 14 T cell receptor beta chains given below trace back to one sample, sequenced in a study of blood T cell repertoires in COVID-19. Sequenced by immunoSEQ multiplex PCR; TCRdb stores in-frame clones only, minus some. The sample yields 130,000 or so clones, roughly 88% seen once. Sequences were obtained from peripheral blood. The source of these receptors is a woman aged 55-75 years with acute or convalescent COVID-19.

The chain employs TRBV5-6 and TRBJ1-2, with D possibly TRBD1 on 5 matching bases. The V end lost 4 bases, the J end lost 11 bases, and 27 bases lay between the germline ends. Germline V gene data show CDR1 as SGHDT and CDR2 as YYEEEE. This CDR3 spans 16 amino acids. This CDR3 reads CASSQRVGGVVLGYTF. The CDR3 nucleotides are TGTGCCAGCAGCCAACGCGTCGGAGGGGTAGTATTGGGATACACCTTC.

The gene calls are TRBV5-1 and TRBJ1-1; 10 bases align to TRBD1. Trimming cost V 0 bases and J 1 base; bases outside gene matches: 3. This CDR3 comprises 16 residues. Per the germline V gene, CDR1 is SGHRS and CDR2 is YFSETQ. In DNA, the CDR3 is TGCGCCAGCAGCTTGGGACAGGGGGCTGAGAACACTGAAGCTTTCTTT. It translates to CASSLGQGAENTEAFF.

V and J are TRBV2 and TRBJ1-5; D not certain. CDR3 size: 13 residues. Germline loops: CDR1 SNHLY, CDR2 FYNNEI. V lost 7 bases to trimming and J lost 3 bases, with 10 bases between them. CDR3 bases: TGTGCCAGCACCTACAGAACCAATCAGCCCCAGCATTTT. Its protein product is CASTYRTNQPQHF.

The chain is built from TRBV9 and TRBJ1-5; D is uncertain. Germline lookup yields CDR1 SGDLS and CDR2 YYNGEE. This CDR3 contains 15 residues. V lost 4 bases, J lost 3 bases, and 14 bases lay in between. The CDR3 loop is CASSLRVGPNQPQHF. The CDR3, as DNA: TGTGCCAGCAGCCTCCGGGTTGGCCCCAATCAGCCCCAGCATTTT.

This chain links TRBV6-6 with TRBJ2-7, with 9 bases that match TRBD2. Germline lookup yields CDR1 MNHNY and CDR2 SVGAGI (reference sequence). The CDR3 sequence is 14 residues long. J lost 2 bases, V lost 2 bases, and 1 base had no gene match. For the CDR3, the DNA is TGTGCCAGCAGTTACCAGCGGGGGGCCTACGAGCAGTACTTC. Amino acid sequence: CASSYQRGAYEQYF.

A few counts support this clone. The V call is TRBV15, the J call TRBJ2-5; D call uncertain. Germline V CDR1 and CDR2: LNHNV, YYDKDF (reference sequence). V was clipped by 0 bases and J by 3 bases, with 2 bases between them. The CDR3 has 12 residues. The DNA for the CDR3 is TGTGCCACCAGCAGAGATAAAGAGACCCAGTACTTC. It translates to CATSRDKETQYF.

The V gene is TRBV19, the J gene TRBJ2-3; 9 nucleotides align to TRBD1. The germline CDR1 and CDR2 sequences are LNHDA and SQIVND (reference sequence). Trimming cost V 7 bases and J 4 bases; bases outside gene matches: 12. The CDR3 loop spans 16 amino acids. CDR3 nucleotides: TGTGCCAGTACCTACACGACAGGGGGAGAGGCAGATACGCAGTATTTT. It codes for CASTYTTGGEADTQYF.

In its sample, this clone was seen a few times. This sequence joins TRBV19 and TRBJ2-2; tentative D call: TRBD2 (5 bases). Germline values: CDR1 LNHDA, CDR2 SQIVND (reference sequence). This CDR3 spans 15 amino acids. V lost 6 bases and J lost 3, with 14 bases in between. The CDR3 protein is CASSRFSGYTGELFF. The CDR3 region has the DNA TGTGCCAGTAGCCGGTTTTCGGGATACACCGGGGAGCTGTTTTTT.

J is TRBJ1-6 and V is TRBV7-2; D gene uncertain. This CDR3 contains 15 residues. The germline V gene encodes CDR1 SGHTA and CDR2 FQGNSA. V lost 4 bases and J lost 2, with 9 bases in between. CDR3 in DNA: TGTGCCAGCAGCTACACCCAAGCCTATAATTCACCCCTCCACTTT. Its translation: CASSYTQAYNSPLHF.

This sequence joins TRBV28 and TRBJ1-1; 12 bases agree with TRBD1. The germline V gene has CDR1 MDHEN and CDR2 SYDVKM. The CDR3 is 17 residues long. J lost 5 bases, V lost 3 bases, and 10 bases had no gene match. The CDR3 spells CASSFPTGTGGATEAFF. The CDR3 region has the DNA TGTGCCAGCAGTTTCCCTACGGGGACAGGGGGCGCAACTGAAGCTTTCTTT.

The chain carries TRBV6-5 and TRBJ1-4; D uncertain. Deletions cut 5 bases from V and 3 bases from J, with 4 bases between. This CDR3 has 12 residues. The germline gives CDR1 MNHEY, CDR2 SVGAGI. The CDR3 DNA reads as TGTGCCAGCAGTCGGGCTAATGAAAAACTGTTTTTT. This codes for CASSRANEKLFF.

This chain connects TRBV7-2 to TRBJ2-3, with TRBD2 matching 7 bases. V lost 2 bases to trimming and J lost 2 bases; unmatched junction nucleotides: 7. The CDR3 has 16 amino acids. Germline V gene lookup returns CDR1 SGHTA and CDR2 FQGNSA. For the CDR3, the DNA is TGTGCCAGCAGCTTATTGGCTAGCGGTCTCACAGATACGCAGTATTTT. It is translated as CASSLLASGLTDTQYF. The full variable domain, its missing parts supplied by reference TRBV7-2 and TRBJ2-3, is GAGVSQSPSNKVTEKGKDVELRCDPISGHTALYWYRQSLGQGLEFLIYFQGNSAPDKSGLPSDRFSAERTGGSVSTLTIQRTQQEDSAVYLCASSLLASGLTDTQYFGPGTRLTVL.

This clone was observed a handful of times. CDR3: CSVGGSRFGETQYF. The CDR3 nucleotides read TGCAGCGTTGGCGGCAGTAGATTCGGAGAGACCCAGTACTTC. The V call is TRBV29-1, the J call TRBJ2-5; D gene ambiguous. V was shortened by 4 bases and J by 4 bases, with 16 bases between the two germline ends. The germline CDR1 and CDR2 sequences are SQVTM and ANQGSEA. The CDR3 is 14 amino acids.

The CDR3 nucleotides are TGTGCCACCAGTGAGGGGGGACGGGGGGCGGGGGCCAACGTCCTGACTTTC. Its translation: CATSEGGRGAGANVLTF. The genes are TRBV24-1 and TRBJ2-6; D possibly corresponds to TRBD2 (7 bases). The V and J ends lost 4 bases and 4 bases respectively, with 16 bases between them. Germline-derived CDR1 and CDR2 are KGHDR and SFDVKD. The CDR3 consists of 17 residues.